These 9 T cell receptor beta chains were all obtained from the same sample, sequenced in a study of blood T cell repertoires in COVID-19. Profiled with immunoSEQ multiplex PCR; TCRdb holds only in-frame clones, not every one. This table has a few hundred thousand clones, around 88% appearing once. Sequencing used PBMCs or T cells enriched from blood (not recorded which). The receptors stem from a woman between 40 and 55 years old with acute COVID-19.

This sequence joins TRBV29-1 and TRBJ2-1, with a possible D match to TRBD2 (6 bases). Trimming removed 5 bases at V and 0 bases at J, with 8 bases between. This CDR3 spans 13 amino acids. Germline V gene lookup returns CDR1 SQVTM and CDR2 ANQGSEA. CDR3 bases: TGCAGCGTTACTAGCTTCTCCTACAATGAGCAGTTCTTC. The encoded protein is CSVTSFSYNEQFF.

The chain links TRBV6-5 to TRBJ1-5, with D tentatively TRBD1 (5 bases). The CDR3 is made up of 12 amino acids. The germline CDR1 and CDR2 sequences are MNHEY and SVGAGI. V lost 6 bases, J lost 7 bases, and 10 bases lay in between. The CDR3 protein is CASSPRGQPQHF. In nucleotides, the CDR3 is TGTGCCAGCAGCCCCCGGGGGCAGCCCCAGCATTTT.

The chain couples TRBV27 to TRBJ1-2, with D unclear. V dropped 4 bases and J dropped 4 bases, with 16 bases sitting between them. This CDR3 contains 15 residues. The germline V gene has CDR1 MNHEY and CDR2 SMNVEV (reference sequence). The CDR3 DNA is TGTGCCAGCAGTTCCATACAGACAAGCTCCTATGGCTACACCTTC. Amino acid sequence: CASSSIQTSSYGYTF.

The rearrangement links TRBV7-2 to TRBJ1-2, with D perhaps matching TRBD1 (5 bases). The CDR3 sequence is 14 residues long. V was cut by 2 bases and J by 6 bases, with 13 bases left in between. The germline CDR1 and CDR2 sequences are SGHTA and FQGNSA. The CDR3 protein is CASSLRGGGHGYTF. The CDR3 DNA follows: TGTGCCAGCAGCTTAAGGGGAGGAGGGCATGGCTACACCTTC.

The chain combines TRBV19 with TRBJ2-7; 7 positions agree with TRBD1. The CDR3 runs to 15 residues. The V and J ends lost 4 bases and 5 bases, in that order; junction bases with no gene match: 11. Looked up from germline, CDR1 is LNHDA and CDR2 is SQIVND (reference sequence). The CDR3: CASSNVRDSSHEQYF. CDR3 coding DNA: TGTGCCAGTAGTAATGTAAGGGACAGTTCCCACGAGCAGTACTTC.

The CDR3: CASSASQTYNEQFF. The CDR3 coding sequence is TGTGCCAGCAGTGCATCTCAGACCTACAATGAGCAGTTCTTC. The chain uses TRBV2 and TRBJ2-1; D is unclear. The CDR3 contains 14 residues. Looked up from germline, CDR1 is SNHLY and CDR2 is FYNNEI. V was shortened by 4 bases and J by 2 bases, with 9 bases between the two germline ends.

The rearrangement joins TRBV5-4 to TRBJ2-5; 9 bases map to TRBD2. CDR1 is SGHNT and CDR2 is YYREEE in the germline V gene (reference sequence). Losses at the gene ends were 1 base for V and 7 bases for J; bases not matched to a gene: 17. The CDR3 spans 18 residues. The DNA for the CDR3 is TGTGCCAGCAGCTTGAGTGAGGGGATAGCGGGAGCTATCGGGACCCAGTACTTC. Translating gives CASSLSEGIAGAIGTQYF.

The chain employs TRBV24-1 and TRBJ2-3, with a possible D match to TRBD2 (5 bases). Per the germline V gene, CDR1 is KGHDR and CDR2 is SFDVKD. Between the trimmed V and J ends, which lost 3 bases and 2 bases, there was a span of 17 bases. This CDR3 is built from 17 residues. The CDR3 protein is CATSDTAGSRATDTQYF. In nucleotides, the CDR3 is TGTGCCACCAGTGATACGGCGGGCTCGCGGGCCACAGATACGCAGTATTTT.

The chain links TRBV2 to TRBJ2-3; TRBD2 matches at 7 bases. The J segment lost 6 bases and the V segment lost 8 bases, leaving 14 bases of the junction unmatched. CDR1 and CDR2 (germline): SNHLY, FYNNEI. The CDR3 covers 15 residues. CDR3 sequence reads: CASSPGLYPGDTQYF. Written as DNA, the CDR3 is TGTGCCAGCTCCCCGGGACTATACCCGGGGGATACGCAGTATTTT.